In this sample, the clone carrying this T cell receptor beta chain turned up many times. The antigen is not known. This entry belongs to a study of early T cells in non-severe SARS-CoV-2 infection. Findings and limits, study-wide: Comparison of clonotypes with VDJdb favored anti-spike CD8 responses while missing private and CD4 specificities.

The CDR3 sequence is 17 residues long. The V end was cut by 0 bases, the J end by 2 bases, with 13 bases between. Germline values: CDR1 SGHDN, CDR2 FVKESK. In TCRdb, the 5' RACE reads were re-called with MiXCR into one record per CDR3 protein. The sample has roughly 30,000 distinct CDR3 sequences; roughly 4.7% are singletons. The sequence came from an adult who was a healthcare worker with PCR-confirmed SARS-CoV-2 infection or an uninfected control (not recorded which). The sequencing input was whole blood. The chain links TRBV14 to TRBJ2-2; D might be TRBD2 (5 bases). The CDR3 region is CASSQDEGQLNTGELFF. In DNA form, the CDR3 reads TGTGCCAGCAGCCAAGACGAGGGCCAACTTAACACCGGGGAGCTGTTTTTT.